This passage covers 6 T cell receptor beta chains from one sample sequenced in a study of T cell repertoires in cytomegalovirus infection. MiXCR, applied by TCRdb to the reads, yields one record per CDR3 protein. The sample comprises 650,000 to 900,000 distinct CDR3 sequences, 32% of which are singletons, and around 12% rests with the top ten. What these receptors recognize is not known. Specimen: cultured CD8+ T cells from PBMCs, collected from culture after CMV antigen stimulation. These receptors all come from a human donor in good health (CMV status not recorded). Some clones in this sample may be carry-over from other donors' samples.

This chain connects TRBV4-1 to TRBJ2-3; 8 bases align to TRBD1. V shed 5 bases, J shed 0 bases, and the junction held 4 bases outside the gene matches. CDR1 and CDR2 (germline): MGHRA, YSYEKL. The CDR3 is made up of 15 amino acids. Written as DNA, the CDR3 is TGCGCCAGCAGCACCCGGGACAGGAGCACAGATACGCAGTATTTT. As protein: CASSTRDRSTDTQYF.

The chain employs TRBV5-5 and TRBJ1-1, with 8 bases that match TRBD1. Germline V gene lookup returns CDR1 SGHKS and CDR2 YYEKEE (reference sequence). The CDR3 covers 14 residues. The V segment lost 0 bases and the J segment 6 bases; nucleotides outside the gene matches: 4. CDR3 loop: CASSLGDRGPEAFF. In DNA form, the CDR3 reads TGTGCCAGCAGCTTGGGAGACAGGGGTCCTGAAGCTTTCTTT.

CDR3 sequence reads: CASSLPGRVHEQYV. For the CDR3, the DNA is TGTGCCAGCAGTTTACCGGGACGGGTCCACGAGCAGTACGTC. The chain uses TRBV6-2 or TRBV6-3 and TRBJ2-7; D possibly uses TRBD1 or TRBD2 (5 bases each). The CDR3 runs 14 residues. CDR1 and CDR2 (germline): MNHEY, SVGEGT. Trimming left V 4 bases short and J 5 bases short, with 15 bases between.

V gene TRBV27 combines with J gene TRBJ2-3; 10 nucleotides align to TRBD1. Looked up from germline, CDR1 is MNHEY and CDR2 is SMNVEV (reference sequence). The junction had 4 bases not matched to a gene; V was cut back by 6 bases and J by 1 base. The CDR3 has 15 amino acids. The chain's CDR3 is CASSRGTGGTDTQYF. The CDR3 coding sequence is TGTGCCAGCAGCCGGGGGACAGGGGGCACAGATACGCAGTATTTT.

The table lists this clonotype with a few counts. The V call is TRBV19, the J call TRBJ2-1, with unresolved D. V shed 5 bases and J shed 4 bases, with 15 bases lying between them. Germline V lookup: CDR1 LNHDA, CDR2 SQIVND (reference sequence). The CDR3 is made up of 15 amino acids. The CDR3 sequence is CASSLNGRSYNEQFF. For the CDR3, the DNA is TGTGCCAGTAGTCTAAACGGCAGGAGTTACAATGAGCAGTTCTTC.

In its sample, this clonotype was seen many times. The chain uses TRBV7-9 and TRBJ1-2, with D possibly being TRBD1 (5 bases). CDR1 and CDR2 (germline): SEHNR, FQNEAQ (reference sequence). The V and J ends lost 3 bases and 4 bases respectively, with 9 bases between them. CDR3 length equals 13 residues. The CDR3 region is CASSFPDSYGYTF. The DNA of the CDR3 is TGTGCCAGCAGCTTCCCCGACAGCTATGGCTACACCTTC.